This TCR beta chain was found in a study of human T cells and chemical hapten exposure. Study at large: Mostly female patients had alopecia areata, totalis or universalis.

The authors' processing: TCRs per sample had a median of approximately 96,000 and ranged from about 20,000 to 700,000. Each CDR3 protein is one row after TCRdb ran MiXCR on the RACE reads. TCRdb assigned the V and J calls; the authors' analysis was not used. The repertoire consists of 65,000 to 95,000 distinct CDR3 sequences, with 6.5% to 8.5% occurring once and the leading ten covering approximately 1.2%. Looked up from germline, CDR1 is SGHRS and CDR2 is YFSETQ. CDR3 length: 14 residues. V gave up 4 bases and J gave up 1 base, with 12 bases separating them. Time point noted: patch test 2, 6 weeks after DPC sensitization. Specified treatment: therapeutic diphenylcyclopropenone sensitization with weekly scalp DPC.

The chain is built from TRBV5-1 and TRBJ2-7; D is perhaps TRBD1 (7 bases). This clonotype originated in a woman aged 25 to 39 with alopecia areata. Some clones in this sample may be carry-over from other donors' samples. The starting material was whole blood, obtained in connection with sensitization to the hapten diphenylcyclopropenone (DPC). This CDR3 is CASSPQGGSYEQYF. In nucleotides, the CDR3 is TGCGCCAGCAGCCCCCAGGGGGGTTCCTACGAGCAGTACTTC. Using reference TRBV5-1 and TRBJ2-7 for the parts outside the CDR3, the full variable domain is KAGVTQTPRYLIKTRGQQVTLSCSPISGHRSVSWYQQTPGQGLQFLFEYFSETQRNKGNFPGRFSGRQFSNSRSEMNVSTLELGDSALYLCASSPQGGSYEQYFGPGTRLTVT.